Included here is one T cell receptor (beta chain) sequence, with context. Assay: immunoSEQ multiplex PCR; the TCRdb copy retains only in-frame clones and omits some. Of about 310,000 clones listed, 89% are singletons. The data were taken from a study of blood T cell repertoires in COVID-19. Looking at the study overall: Donors in the United States, Italy and Spain gave samples during acute or convalescent COVID-19. In each case, the material was cDNA or gDNA derived from T cells, B-cell-depleted T cells, or PBMCs.

Individuals drawn from around 25 US areas were about 18 to 100 years old. Recovered status in Cohort 3 required two negative PCRs, clearance, or symptom resolution. This TCR was sampled from a man in his fifties or sixties who had recovered from COVID-19. Sequenced sample: PBMCs or T cells enriched from blood (not recorded which).

The CDR3 coding sequence is TGCGCCAGCAGCTACCAGACTAGCGGGGTCCCCTACGAGCAGTACTTC. As protein: CASSYQTSGVPYEQYF. The chain uses TRBV5-1 and TRBJ2-7, with TRBD2 matching 11 bases. The CDR3 is made up of 16 amino acids. Looked up from germline, CDR1 is SGHRS and CDR2 is YFSETQ. The junction had 7 bases not matched to a gene; V was cut back by 3 bases and J by 2 bases. Full variable domain (rest looked up from reference TRBV5-1 and TRBJ2-7): KAGVTQTPRYLIKTRGQQVTLSCSPISGHRSVSWYQQTPGQGLQFLFEYFSETQRNKGNFPGRFSGRQFSNSRSEMNVSTLELGDSALYLCASSYQTSGVPYEQYFGPGTRLTVT.